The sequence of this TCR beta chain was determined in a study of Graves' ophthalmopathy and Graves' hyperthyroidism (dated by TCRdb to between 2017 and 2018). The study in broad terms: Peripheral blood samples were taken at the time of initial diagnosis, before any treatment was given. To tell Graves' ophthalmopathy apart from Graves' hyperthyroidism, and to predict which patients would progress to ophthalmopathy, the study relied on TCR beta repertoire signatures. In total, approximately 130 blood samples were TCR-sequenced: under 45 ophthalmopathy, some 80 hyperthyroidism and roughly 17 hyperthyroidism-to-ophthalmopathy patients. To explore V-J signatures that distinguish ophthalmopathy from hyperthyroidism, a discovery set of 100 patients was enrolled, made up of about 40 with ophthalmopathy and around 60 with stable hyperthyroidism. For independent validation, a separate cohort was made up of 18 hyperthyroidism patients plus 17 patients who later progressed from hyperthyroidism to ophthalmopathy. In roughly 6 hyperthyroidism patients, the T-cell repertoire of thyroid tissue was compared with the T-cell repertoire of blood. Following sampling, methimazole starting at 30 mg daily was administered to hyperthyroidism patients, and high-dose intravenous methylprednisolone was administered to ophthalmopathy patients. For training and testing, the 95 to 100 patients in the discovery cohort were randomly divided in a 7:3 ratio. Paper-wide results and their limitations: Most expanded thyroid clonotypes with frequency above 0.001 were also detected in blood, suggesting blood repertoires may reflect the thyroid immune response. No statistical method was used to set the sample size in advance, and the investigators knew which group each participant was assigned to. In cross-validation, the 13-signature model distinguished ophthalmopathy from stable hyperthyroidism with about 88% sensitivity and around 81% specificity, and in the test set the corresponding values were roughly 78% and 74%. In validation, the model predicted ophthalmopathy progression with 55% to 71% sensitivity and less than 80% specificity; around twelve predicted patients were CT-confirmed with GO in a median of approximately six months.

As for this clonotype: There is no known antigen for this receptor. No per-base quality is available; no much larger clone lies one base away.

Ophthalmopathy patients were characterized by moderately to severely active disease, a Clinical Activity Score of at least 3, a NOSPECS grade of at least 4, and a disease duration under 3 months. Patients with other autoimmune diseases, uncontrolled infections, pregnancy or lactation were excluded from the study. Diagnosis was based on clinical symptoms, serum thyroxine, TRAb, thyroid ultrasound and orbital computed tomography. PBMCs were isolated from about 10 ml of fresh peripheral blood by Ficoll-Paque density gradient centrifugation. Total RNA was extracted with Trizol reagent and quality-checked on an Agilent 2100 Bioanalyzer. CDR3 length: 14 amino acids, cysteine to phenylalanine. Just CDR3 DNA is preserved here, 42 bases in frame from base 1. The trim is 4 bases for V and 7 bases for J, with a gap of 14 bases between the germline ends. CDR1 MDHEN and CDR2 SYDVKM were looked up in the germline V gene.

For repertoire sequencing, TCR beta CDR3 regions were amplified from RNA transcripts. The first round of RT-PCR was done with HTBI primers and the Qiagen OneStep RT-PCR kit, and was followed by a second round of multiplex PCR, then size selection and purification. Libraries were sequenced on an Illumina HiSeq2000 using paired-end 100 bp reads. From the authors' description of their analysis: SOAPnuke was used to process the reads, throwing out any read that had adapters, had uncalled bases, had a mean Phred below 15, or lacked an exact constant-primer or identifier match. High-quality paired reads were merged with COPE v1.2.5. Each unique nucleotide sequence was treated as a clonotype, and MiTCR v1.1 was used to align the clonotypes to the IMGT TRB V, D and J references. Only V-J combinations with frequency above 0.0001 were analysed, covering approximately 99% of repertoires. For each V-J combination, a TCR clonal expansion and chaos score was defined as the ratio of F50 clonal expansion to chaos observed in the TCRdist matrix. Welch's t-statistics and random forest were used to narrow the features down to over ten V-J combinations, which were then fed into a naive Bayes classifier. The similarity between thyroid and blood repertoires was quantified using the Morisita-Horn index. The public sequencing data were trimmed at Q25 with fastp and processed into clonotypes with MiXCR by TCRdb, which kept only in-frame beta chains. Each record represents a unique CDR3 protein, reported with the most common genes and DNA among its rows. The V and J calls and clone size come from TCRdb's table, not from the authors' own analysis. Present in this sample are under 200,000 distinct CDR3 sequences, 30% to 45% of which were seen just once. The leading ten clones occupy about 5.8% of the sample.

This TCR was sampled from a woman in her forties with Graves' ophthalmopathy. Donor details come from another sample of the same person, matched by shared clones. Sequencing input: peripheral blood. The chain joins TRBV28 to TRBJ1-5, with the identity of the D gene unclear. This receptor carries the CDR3 CASSYSGETQPQHF. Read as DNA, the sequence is TGTGCCAGCAGTTACTCTGGGGAAACGCAGCCCCAGCATTTT.